A selection of T cell receptor beta chains follows, all from one sample in a study of blood T cell repertoires in COVID-19. Assay used: immunoSEQ multiplex PCR; TCRdb lists only in-frame clones, some missing. The sample has about 65,000 clones; 75% to 85% are singletons. The specimen sequenced was peripheral blood. Receptor source: an elderly man with acute or convalescent COVID-19. Both conserved end residues are part of each CDR3. The D gene is left open where the match is weak. The size of a clone is reported for some rows only, either as once, few or many, or as a class for expanded clones.

V	size	D	J	DNA	CDR3
TRBV3-1/TRBV3-2	-	-	TRBJ2-2	TGTGCCAGCAGCCACATCCCGGGACTCCTTCCCCCCGGGGAGCTGTTTTTT	CASSHIPGLLPPGELFF
TRBV5-6	-	TRBD1	TRBJ1-4	TGTGCCAGCAGCTTCAGGGGGACAGATGAAAAACTGTTTTTT	CASSFRGTDEKLFF
TRBV3-1/TRBV3-2	-	TRBD2	TRBJ2-5	TGTGCCAGCAGCCTCCTAGGGAGGGACGAGACCCAGTACTTC	CASSLLGRDETQYF
TRBV4-2	-	-	TRBJ1-2	TGTGCCAGCAGTCCCGCAGGGACATCCTATGGCTACACCTTC	CASSPAGTSYGYTF
TRBV5-5	-	TRBD1	TRBJ1-2	TGTGCCAGCAGCCCCGGGGACAGCTATGGCTACACCTTC	CASSPGDSYGYTF
TRBV19	-	-	TRBJ1-5	TGTGCCAGTAGTATAGTTCCCAGGGTGATGTTGGATCAGCCCCAGCATTTT	CASSIVPRVMLDQPQHF
TRBV5-1	-	-	TRBJ1-1	TGCGCCAGCAGCTCCGGACAGCTAAACACTGAAGCTTTCTTT	CASSSGQLNTEAFF
TRBV5-8	-	-	TRBJ2-3	TGTGCCAGCAGCCAACACGCCACAGATACGCAGTATTTT	CASSQHATDTQYF
TRBV11-2	-	TRBD1	TRBJ2-1	TGTGCCAGCAGCTCTGGACAGGGCTACAATGAGCAGTTCTTC	CASSSGQGYNEQFF
TRBV18	-	-	TRBJ1-2	TGTGCCAGCTCACCCCAGGGGTCGCATGGCTACACCTTC	CASSPQGSHGYTF
TRBV19	-	-	TRBJ2-7	TGTGCCAGTAGTATCGCGAGGCACCACGAGCAGTACTTC	CASSIARHHEQYF
TRBV7-6	-	TRBD1	TRBJ1-6	TGTGCCAGCAGCTTAGCGGACAGGGCTCAATCACCCCTCCACTTT	CASSLADRAQSPLHF
TRBV7-8	-	TRBD1	TRBJ2-6	TGTGCCAGCAGCCTCACGGACAGGGGAAACTCTGGGGCCAACGTCCTGACTTTC	CASSLTDRGNSGANVLTF
TRBV5-1	once	TRBD1	TRBJ2-6	TGCGCCAGCAGGACAGGGACGTTCTCTGGGGCCAACGTCCTGACTTTC	CASRTGTFSGANVLTF
TRBV7-9	once	TRBD1	TRBJ2-7	TGTGCCAGCAGCACCGGACAGGGGGGATTTTTTGAGCAGTACTTC	CASSTGQGGFFEQYF
TRBV5-1	-	TRBD1	TRBJ1-1	TGCGCCAGCAGGTCGGGACAGGGGGTTGAAGCTTTCTTT	CASRSGQGVEAFF
TRBV29-1	-	TRBD1	TRBJ2-7	TGCAGCGTTACCGGGACAGGGATCGGGGACTCCTACGAGCAGTACTTC	CSVTGTGIGDSYEQYF
TRBV5-1	-	TRBD2	TRBJ2-7	TGCGCCAGCAGCCCGGGGAGGGGTTACGAGCAGTACTTC	CASSPGRGYEQYF
TRBV2	-	-	TRBJ1-2	TGTGCCAGCAGTGAAGCGCTTCGAGGGGGCTATGGCTACACCTTC	CASSEALRGGYGYTF
TRBV9	-	-	TRBJ1-2	TGTGCCAGCAGCGTAGACTCTAACTATGGCTACACCTTC	CASSVDSNYGYTF
TRBV15	-	TRBD2	TRBJ2-1	TGTGCCACCAGCGAACTAGCGGGGTCCTACAATGAGCAGTTCTTC	CATSELAGSYNEQFF
TRBV19	-	TRBD2	TRBJ2-1	TGTGCCAGTATTCCTGATAGCGGGGGGACATACAATGAGCAGTTCTTC	CASIPDSGGTYNEQFF
TRBV5-8	few	-	TRBJ1-5	TGTGCCAGCAGCCTTTGGATGGGGGCCTTGGGGGGCAATCAGCCCCAGCATTTT	CASSLWMGALGGNQPQHF
TRBV19	-	TRBD2	TRBJ2-7	TGTGCCAGTAGTATAGGCGGGGGGGGCCGTTACGAGCAGTACTTC	CASSIGGGGRYEQYF
TRBV12-5	few	-	TRBJ1-1	TGTGCTAGTGGCCTACATCAGGCCACTGAAGCTTTCTTT	CASGLHQATEAFF
TRBV6-5	-	TRBD1	TRBJ2-2	TGTGCCAGCAACCCGGACAGGGTAAATCCCGGGGAGCTGTTTTTT	CASNPDRVNPGELFF